The rows below give T cell receptor beta chains drawn from one sample of a study of T-cell memory formation after mild COVID-19. TCRdb re-called the 5' RACE reads with MiXCR, one entry per CDR3 protein. Of just over 400,000 distinct CDR3 sequences listed, less than 25% are singletons. Specimen: PBMCs or a T cell subset sorted from them (not recorded which). These receptors were taken from an adult woman who had mild COVID-19 (a few samples of this study predate the infection). Cell type and time point are not known. Both conserved end residues are part of each CDR3. The order of the fields is V gene, D gene, clone size, J gene, CDR3 DNA, CDR3 protein. A D gene is named only where the DNA matches it firmly. Rows give clone size only sometimes, using once, few, many, or a class for an expanded clone.

>TRBV6-1|-|few|TRBJ2-5
TGTGCCAGCAGTGAAAATAGGGCAGACGGAGAGACCCAGTACTTC
CASSENRADGETQYF
>TRBV7-2|-|-|TRBJ2-2
TGTGCCAGCAGCTTTCAGAGATCGAACACCGGGGAGCTGTTTTTT
CASSFQRSNTGELFF
>TRBV7-2|-|few|TRBJ2-7
TGTGCCAGCAGCCTGGGACCCAAGGCCTACGAGCAGTACTTC
CASSLGPKAYEQYF
>TRBV4-1|TRBD1|-|TRBJ2-7
TGCGCCAGCAGCCACCCTGAGGACAGGGGGTCCTACGAGCAGTACTTC
CASSHPEDRGSYEQYF
>TRBV11-2|-|-|TRBJ1-6
TGTGCCAGCAGCTCGACCGGCCCCAATTCACCCCTCCACTTT
CASSSTGPNSPLHF
>TRBV7-2|TRBD1|-|TRBJ2-3
TGTGCCAGCAGCTTATCGGTTGGGACAGGGGCGGGTACGCAGTATTTT
CASSLSVGTGAGTQYF
>TRBV20-1|-|few|TRBJ1-3
TGCAGTGCTAGAGATCCTACGTCCGGCCCTGGAAACACCATATATTTT
CSARDPTSGPGNTIYF
>TRBV29-1|TRBD2|-|TRBJ2-1
TGCAGCGTTGATCCCCTCGCGGGGGGGTATAAAGAGCAGTTCTTC
CSVDPLAGGYKEQFF
>TRBV25-1|-|-|TRBJ2-1
TGTGCCAGCAGTGAAGACAATGAGCAGTTCTTC
CASSEDNEQFF
>TRBV5-1|-|-|TRBJ2-5
TGCGCCAGCAGCACTGTCCCTGGGGAGACCCAGTACTTC
CASSTVPGETQYF
>TRBV7-8|TRBD2|few|TRBJ2-5
TGTGCCAGCAGCCTCCGCTTACTAGCGTCGGTGGAGACCCAGTACTTC
CASSLRLLASVETQYF
>TRBV7-9|-|few|TRBJ2-5
TGTGCCAGCAGCTTATTGGCCGGGACCCAAGAGACCCAGTACTTC
CASSLLAGTQETQYF
>TRBV10-3|-|-|TRBJ2-1
TGTGCCATCGGGGCCGATGAGCAGTTCTTC
CAIGADEQFF
>TRBV18|-|-|TRBJ2-3
TGTGCCAGCTCACCACCGCCCACAGATACGCAGTATTTT
CASSPPPTDTQYF
>TRBV7-3|-|few|TRBJ2-3
TGTGCCAGCAGCCTTATTGGGCGTTCCGCAGATACGCAGTATTTT
CASSLIGRSADTQYF
>TRBV12-3/TRBV12-4|-|-|TRBJ2-7
TGTGCCAGCAGCCTCCTCGGGACCACCTACGAGCAGTACTTC
CASSLLGTTYEQYF
>TRBV29-1|TRBD2|-|TRBJ2-7
TGCAGCGTTGAAGGGACTAGCGGGATGTCCTACGAGCAGTACTTC
CSVEGTSGMSYEQYF
>TRBV11-2|TRBD2|few|TRBJ2-1
TGTGCCAGCAGCTTAGATCTTCAGCGGGGGAATGAGCAGTTCTTC
CASSLDLQRGNEQFF
>TRBV3-1|TRBD1|few|TRBJ2-1
TGTGCCAGCAGCCCCCGGGACAGGCTAATTTACAATGAGCAGTTCTTC
CASSPRDRLIYNEQFF
>TRBV18|TRBD2|-|TRBJ2-7
TGTGCCAGCTCACCCGGACTAGCGGGGGGAACCTACGAGCAGTACTTC
CASSPGLAGGTYEQYF
>TRBV12-3/TRBV12-4|TRBD2|few|TRBJ2-5
TGTGCCAGCAGTTCCCCTAGCGGGAAGGGAGAGACCCAGTACTTC
CASSSPSGKGETQYF
>TRBV9|TRBD2|once|TRBJ2-5
TGTGCCAGCAGCGTAGTGGGACTAGCAAAAGAGACCCAGTACTTC
CASSVVGLAKETQYF
>TRBV19|-|-|TRBJ2-7
TGTGCCAGTAGCCTCCGGGACGGCTACGAGCAGTACTTC
CASSLRDGYEQYF
>TRBV5-1|TRBD2|-|TRBJ2-5
TGCGCCAGCAGCGAGGGACTAGCGTGGGAGACCCAGTACTTC
CASSEGLAWETQYF
>TRBV4-1|TRBD2|few|TRBJ2-3
TGCGCCAGCAGCCAAGGGGTTGGGCGGGGGGTCGGCCGTACGCAGTATTTT
CASSQGVGRGVGRTQYF
>TRBV4-1|TRBD1|-|TRBJ1-2
TGCGCCAGCAGCCAAGTGGTTTTAGGGACAGGGGGAGTTGGCTACACCTTC
CASSQVVLGTGGVGYTF
>TRBV5-1|TRBD2|-|TRBJ2-5
TGCGCCAGCAGCCCGATGGGGCATAGCGGGGGGCGCCCCCAAGAGACCCAGTACTTC
CASSPMGHSGGRPQETQYF
>TRBV3-1|-|-|TRBJ1-1
TGTGCCAGAAGCCCCAGGGTCGAGAACACTGAAGCTTTCTTT
CARSPRVENTEAFF
>TRBV7-2|-|-|TRBJ2-3
TGTGCCAGCAGCTATCTCCCCGGGATCACAGATACGCAGTATTTT
CASSYLPGITDTQYF
>TRBV15|-|-|TRBJ1-5
TGTGCCACCAGCAGAGATCGGGGGGGCAGGAGCCAGCCCCAGCATTTT
CATSRDRGGRSQPQHF
>TRBV11-3|-|few|TRBJ1-2
TGTGCCAGCGCCCCGTCGGCAGACTATGGCTACACCTTC
CASAPSADYGYTF
>TRBV9|-|-|TRBJ1-1
TGTGCCAGCAGCAGGCTGCCGAACACTGAAGCTTTCTTT
CASSRLPNTEAFF
>TRBV7-6|TRBD2|-|TRBJ2-1
TGTGCCAGCAGCTCTAGACGCATTAGCGGGAGTGACGACGGGAATGAGCAGTTCTTC
CASSSRRISGSDDGNEQFF
>TRBV7-8|-|many|TRBJ2-4
TGTGCCAGCAGCGTGGGGTACGGACAGCTAGCCAAAAACATTCAGTACTTC
CASSVGYGQLAKNIQYF
>TRBV5-1|-|-|TRBJ2-7
TGCGCCACCACGCCCTTTGATACAGGGAAGTACGAGCAGTACTTC
CATTPFDTGKYEQYF
>TRBV9|TRBD2|-|TRBJ2-1
TGTGCCAGCATAACTAGCGGGAGGATCTTGTCGAATGAGCAGTTCTTC
CASITSGRILSNEQFF
>TRBV4-1|TRBD2|once|TRBJ2-3
TGCGCCAGCAGCCCGCTGAGGGCGGGGGGAACGCAGTATTTT
CASSPLRAGGTQYF
>TRBV3-1|-|few|TRBJ2-3
TGTGCCAGCAGCCAAGATCTGCGGGTCCGGCAGTATTTT
CASSQDLRVRQYF
>TRBV6-1|-|-|TRBJ2-1
TGTGCCAGCAGTGAAGCGTCAGGGGAGGGAGCGGGTAGCTCCTACAATGAGCAGTTCTTC
CASSEASGEGAGSSYNEQFF
>TRBV10-2|TRBD2|few|TRBJ2-1
TGCGCCAGCAGTGTACCTAGCGGGAGTAAAGATGAGCAGTTCTTC
CASSVPSGSKDEQFF
>TRBV12-3/TRBV12-4|-|-|TRBJ1-1
TGTGCCAGCACCCGGGGGGGGCTCGCTGAAGCTTTCTTT
CASTRGGLAEAFF
>TRBV30|-|few|TRBJ2-2
TGTGCCTGGGCGACAGGACTGAACACCGGGGAGCTGTTTTTT
CAWATGLNTGELFF
>TRBV5-6|-|few|TRBJ2-7
TGTGCCAGCAGCGATACAGGGTTTAATCACGAGCAGTACTTC
CASSDTGFNHEQYF
>TRBV7-6|-|few|TRBJ2-1
TGTGCCAGCAGCCCAGACAGTCTGCCCAATGAGCAGTTCTTC
CASSPDSLPNEQFF
>TRBV12-3/TRBV12-4|-|-|TRBJ2-5
TGTGCCAGCAGTCTTCGTGGGGACCCAAAGGCCCAGTACTTC
CASSLRGDPKAQYF
>TRBV12-3/TRBV12-4|TRBD2|-|TRBJ2-3
TGTGCCAGCACACTAGCGGGGGGAATGAGAGATACGCAGTATTTT
CASTLAGGMRDTQYF